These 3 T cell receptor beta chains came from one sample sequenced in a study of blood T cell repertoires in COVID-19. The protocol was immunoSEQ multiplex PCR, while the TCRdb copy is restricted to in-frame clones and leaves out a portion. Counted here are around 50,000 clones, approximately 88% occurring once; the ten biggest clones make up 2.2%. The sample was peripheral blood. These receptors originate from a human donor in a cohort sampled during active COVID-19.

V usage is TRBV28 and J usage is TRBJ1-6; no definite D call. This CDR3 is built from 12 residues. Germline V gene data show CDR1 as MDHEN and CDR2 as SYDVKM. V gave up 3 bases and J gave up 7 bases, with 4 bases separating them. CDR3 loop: CASSFRNSPLHF. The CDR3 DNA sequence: TGTGCCAGCAGTTTCAGGAATTCACCCCTCCACTTT.

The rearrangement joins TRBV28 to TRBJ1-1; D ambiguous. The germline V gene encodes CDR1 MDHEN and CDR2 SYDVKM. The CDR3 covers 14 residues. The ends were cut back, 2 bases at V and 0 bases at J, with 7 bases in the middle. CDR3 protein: CASSLQQVNTEAFF. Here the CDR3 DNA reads TGTGCCAGCAGTTTACAGCAGGTGAACACTGAAGCTTTCTTT.

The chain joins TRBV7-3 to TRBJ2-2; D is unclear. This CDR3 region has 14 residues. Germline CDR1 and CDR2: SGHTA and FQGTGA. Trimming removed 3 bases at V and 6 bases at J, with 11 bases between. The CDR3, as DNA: TGTGCCAGCAGCTTGTCAGCTGAGGCCGGGGAGCTGTTTTTT. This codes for CASSLSAEAGELFF.